The T cell receptor (beta chain) described here comes from a study of molecular identifiers for immune sequencing clone quantification. The table lists this clonotype with many counts. The CDR3 is made up of 18 amino acids. V lost 5 bases, J lost 1 base, and 17 bases stayed unmatched. Germline CDR1 MDHEN, CDR2 SYDVKM. In TCRdb, the PCR reads were re-called with MiXCR into one record per CDR3 protein. Here the sample spans about 60,000 distinct CDR3 sequences, around 17% being singletons. This receptor was obtained from a human donor in good health. Some libraries in this study had Jurkat cell RNA spiked in. The chain uses TRBV28 and TRBJ2-7; 7 nucleotides agree with TRBD2. The sequencing sample was made of naive CD8+ T cells from blood, with Jurkat cell RNA spiked in. Subset defined: FACS-sorted CD8+CD4-CCR7+CD45RA+ naive T cells. CDR3 bases: TGTGCCAGCAGTCAAACACCGACTAGCCTTGGTAGGTCCTACGAGCAGTACTTC. It yields the protein CASSQTPTSLGRSYEQYF.